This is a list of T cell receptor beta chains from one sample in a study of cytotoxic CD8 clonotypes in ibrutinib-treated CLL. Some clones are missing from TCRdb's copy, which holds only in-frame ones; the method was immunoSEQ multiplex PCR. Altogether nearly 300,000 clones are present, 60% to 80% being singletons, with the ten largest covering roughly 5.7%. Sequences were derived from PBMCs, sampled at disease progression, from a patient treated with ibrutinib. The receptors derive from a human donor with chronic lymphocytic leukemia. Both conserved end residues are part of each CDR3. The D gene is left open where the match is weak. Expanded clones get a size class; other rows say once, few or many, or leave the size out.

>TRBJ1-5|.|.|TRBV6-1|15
CASRAGHLGNQPQHF
TGTGCCAGCAGGGCGGGACATCTGGGCAATCAGCCCCAGCATTTT
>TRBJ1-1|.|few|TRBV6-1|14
CASSGQVSGTEAFF
TGTGCCAGCAGTGGGCAAGTCTCGGGGACTGAAGCTTTCTTT
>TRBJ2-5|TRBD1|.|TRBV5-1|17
CASSLGDRGQIQETQYF
TGCGCCAGCAGCTTGGGGGACAGGGGCCAGATTCAAGAGACCCAGTACTTC
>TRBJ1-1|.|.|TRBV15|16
CATSRDLIGTYTEAFF
TGTGCCACCAGCAGAGATCTAATAGGGACCTACACTGAAGCTTTCTTT
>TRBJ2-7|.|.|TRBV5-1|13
CASSLGQKYEQYF
TGCGCCAGCAGCTTGGGACAGAAGTACGAGCAGTACTTC
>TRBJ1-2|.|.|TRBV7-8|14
CASSLRQGSYGYTF
TGTGCCAGCAGCTTAAGGCAGGGTTCCTATGGCTACACCTTC
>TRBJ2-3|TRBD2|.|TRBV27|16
CASSLGAGAATDTQYF
TGTGCCAGCAGTTTAGGGGCGGGAGCGGCAACAGATACGCAGTATTTT
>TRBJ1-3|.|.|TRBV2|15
CASMRIHNSGNTIYF
TGTGCCAGCATGAGGATCCACAATTCTGGAAACACCATATATTTT
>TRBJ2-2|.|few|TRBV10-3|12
CAISVGAGELFF
TGTGCCATCAGTGTGGGAGCCGGGGAGCTGTTTTTT
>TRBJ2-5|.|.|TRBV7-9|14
CASSLVLGLETQYF
TGTGCCAGCAGCTTAGTTCTGGGGTTGGAGACCCAGTACTTC
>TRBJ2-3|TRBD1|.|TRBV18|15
CASSPQQGAGDTQYF
TGTGCCAGCTCACCACAGCAGGGGGCAGGGGATACGCAGTATTTT
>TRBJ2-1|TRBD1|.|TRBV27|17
CASSSLSGQRSYNEQFF
TGTGCCAGCAGCTCGCTCTCGGGACAGCGCTCCTACAATGAGCAGTTCTTC
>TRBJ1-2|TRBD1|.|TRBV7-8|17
CASSLGNRGPANYGYTF
TGTGCCAGCAGCTTGGGGAACAGGGGCCCCGCTAACTATGGCTACACCTTC
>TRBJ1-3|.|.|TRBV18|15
CASSPPVASGNTIYF
TGTGCCAGCTCACCACCGGTCGCCTCTGGAAACACCATATATTTT
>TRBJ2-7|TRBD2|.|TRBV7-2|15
CASSLVSSGSYEQYF
TGTGCCAGCAGCTTAGTGTCTAGCGGGAGTTACGAGCAGTACTTC
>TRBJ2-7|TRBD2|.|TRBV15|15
CATSRRLAGGYEQYF
TGTGCCACCAGCAGACGACTAGCGGGAGGTTACGAGCAGTACTTC